Below, 20 T cell receptor beta chains from the same sample are listed, as sequenced in a study of regulatory T cells in long-lasting Graves disease. Combining iRepertoire HTBI primers with Arm-PCR of CDR3 regions, the authors built TCR beta libraries. TCRdb ran MiXCR on the multiplex PCR reads and lists one entry per CDR3 protein. The sample contains some 450,000 distinct CDR3 sequences, roughly 17% of which appear only once. Regarding time point: newly diagnosed GD, antithyroid drugs for less than 3 months. RNA extracted from PBMCs served as the sequencing template. The same sample was also used in a study of T cells in Graves' hyperthyroidism and ophthalmopathy.

Specimen: peripheral blood mononuclear cells (PBMCs), collected at new diagnosis, from a patient treated with antithyroid drugs. The receptor set was obtained from a woman aged 25 to 45 with Graves disease.

This clonotype came up many times. The chain uses TRBV28 and TRBJ1-5; TRBD1 agrees at 7 bases. Germline V gene sequence: CDR1 MDHEN, CDR2 SYDVKM. V lost 5 bases and J lost 7; bases outside the gene matches: 5. This CDR3 is 13 amino acids long. CDR3 sequence reads: CASSREGAQPQHF. CDR3 bases: TGTGCCAGCAGTCGGGAGGGGGCACAGCCCCAGCATTTT.

This clonotype was detected many times. The rearrangement uses TRBV11-3 and TRBJ2-2; D might be TRBD1 (5 bases). This CDR3 has 13 amino acids. Deletions cut 1 base from V and 8 bases from J, with 8 bases between. Germline CDR1 is SGHNT and CDR2 is YENEEA. CDR3 bases: TGTGCCAGCAGCTTAGTGACAGAGGGGGAGCTGTTTTTT. Translation gives CASSLVTEGELFF.

This clonotype has a count of ten or more. The rearrangement uses TRBV4-1 and TRBJ2-5, with TRBD2 as a possible D gene (5 bases). Trimming shortened V by 1 base and J by 0 bases, and 15 bases separated the two germline ends. The CDR3 is 17 amino acids. Germline CDR1 and CDR2: MGHRA and YSYEKL. The CDR3 is CASSQVEGTGDQETQYF. Here the CDR3 DNA reads TGCGCCAGCAGCCAAGTCGAGGGCACGGGTGACCAAGAGACCCAGTACTTC.

This clonotype was counted ten times or more. The rearrangement links TRBV6-1 to TRBJ1-1; no firm D call. V dropped 6 bases and J dropped 3 bases, with 23 bases sitting between them. The germline V gene has CDR1 MNHNS and CDR2 SASEGT. The length of the CDR3 is 17 residues. CDR3 nucleotide sequence: TGTGCCAGCAGCCTATTCCCCAGAAGACCCTGGGACACTGAAGCTTTCTTT. Translation gives CASSLFPRRPWDTEAFF.

This clonotype was detected ten times or more. V gene TRBV18 combines with J gene TRBJ2-7; TRBD1 matches at 7 bases. Per germline, CDR1 KGHSH and CDR2 LQKENI. V trimming: 0 bases; J trimming: 3 bases; junction bases outside the gene matches: 5. The CDR3 sequence is 15 residues long. The CDR3 coding sequence is TGTGCCAGCTCACCACCCTGGACAGGAAGCTACGAGCAGTACTTC. It specifies CASSPPWTGSYEQYF.

This rearrangement joins TRBV11-3 to TRBJ2-2, with D perhaps matching TRBD2 (6 bases). The CDR3 is made up of 17 amino acids. Trimming shortened V by 5 bases and J by 2 bases, and 18 bases separated the two germline ends. CDR1 and CDR2 from the germline V gene are SGHNT and YENEEA. This CDR3 reads CASSRALGLANTGELFF. The CDR3 DNA reads as TGTGCCAGCAGCCGCGCCCTGGGACTGGCAAACACCGGGGAGCTGTTTTTT. Full variable domain (rest looked up from reference TRBV11-3 and TRBJ2-2): EAGVVQSPRYKIIEKKQPVAFWCNPISGHNTLYWYLQNLGQGPELLIRYENEEAVDDSQLPKDRFSAERLKGVDSTLKIQPAELGDSAVYLCASSRALGLANTGELFFGEGSRLTVL.

In regard to this clonotype: A much larger clone differs by one base, so this may be a read error. This chain connects TRBV6-1 to TRBJ2-1, with TRBD2 matching over 8 bases. The CDR3 extends over 15 amino acids. Germline loops: CDR1 MNHNS, CDR2 SASEGT. J was trimmed by 6 bases and V by 6 bases; bases with no gene match: 10. The CDR3 spells CASRSTSEACNEQFF. CDR3 nucleotide sequence: TGTGCCAGCAGGTCGACTAGCGAGGCCTGCAATGAGCAGTTCTTC.

The table lists this clonotype with many counts. V is TRBV30 and J is TRBJ1-1; D ambiguous. The V end was cut by 8 bases, the J end by 4 bases, with 11 bases between. The germline gives CDR1 GTSNPN, CDR2 SVGIG (reference sequence). The CDR3 sequence is 11 residues long. CDR3 region: CAQYHVTEAFF. DNA for the CDR3: TGTGCCCAATACCACGTCACTGAAGCTTTCTTT.

This clonotype was detected ten times or more. The rearrangement joins TRBV12-3 or TRBV12-4 to TRBJ2-3; possibly TRBD2 for D (6 bases). The V end was cut by 7 bases, the J end by 2 bases, with 19 bases between. The CDR3 totals 16 residues. This CDR3 is CASTARGLAITDTQYF. The CDR3 region has the DNA TGTGCCAGCACCGCCCGAGGGCTAGCGATCACAGATACGCAGTATTTT.

This clonotype was recorded at least ten times. The chain recombines TRBV6-1 with TRBJ1-1; D remains ambiguous. Germline assignment: CDR1 MNHNS and CDR2 SASEGT. V lost 7 bases, J lost 5 bases, and 11 bases lay in between. The CDR3 loop spans 12 amino acids. The CDR3 is CASNTPWTEAFF. The CDR3, as DNA: TGTGCCAGCAACACCCCCTGGACTGAAGCTTTCTTT.

This clonotype occurred many times. This chain connects TRBV20-1 to TRBJ1-1; D call uncertain. Germline V gene data show CDR1 as DFQATT and CDR2 as SNEGSKA (reference sequence). Trimming left V 4 bases short and J 0 bases short, with 6 bases between. This CDR3 is 12 amino acids long. The CDR3, as DNA: TGCAGTGCTAAAATCATGAACACTGAAGCTTTCTTT. It codes for CSAKIMNTEAFF.

In this sample, this clonotype turned up many times. This sequence joins TRBV11-2 and TRBJ2-7; D gene unclear. CDR1 SGHAT and CDR2 FQNNGV come from the germline V gene. The V end lost 5 bases, the J end lost 0 bases, and 5 bases lay between the germline ends. The CDR3 loop spans 12 amino acids. The CDR3 DNA reads TGTGCCAGCAGCCCGGTCTCCTACGAGCAGTACTTC. Translated, it gives CASSPVSYEQYF.

The table lists this clonotype with many counts. V is TRBV9 and J is TRBJ2-1; TRBD1 agrees at 8 bases. V shed 3 bases, J shed 7 bases, and the junction held 3 bases outside the gene matches. The germline gives CDR1 SGDLS, CDR2 YYNGEE. The CDR3 consists of 13 residues. CDR3 amino acids: CASSGTGMNEQFF. As DNA, the CDR3 is TGTGCCAGCAGCGGGACAGGGATGAATGAGCAGTTCTTC. Drawing the rest from reference TRBV9 and TRBJ2-1, the complete variable domain is DSGVTQTPKHLITATGQRVTLRCSPRSGDLSVYWYQQSLDQGLQFLIQYYNGEERAKGNILERFSAQQFPDLHSELNLSSLELGDSALYFCASSGTGMNEQFFGPGTRLTVL.

About this clonotype: A much more abundant neighbour one base away suggests this may be a read error. The rearrangement joins TRBV3-1 to TRBJ2-7; the match to TRBD2 covers 10 bases. Germline assignment: CDR1 LGHDT and CDR2 YNNKEL (reference sequence). CDR3 length equals 15 residues. CDR3 sequence reads: CASSQVLAGVYELYF. DNA for the CDR3: TGTGCCAGCAGCCAAGTTCTAGCGGGGGTCTACGAGCTGTACTTC.

A remark on this clonotype: This may be a read error: a much more frequent sequence differs by one nucleotide. The chain has TRBV5-4 and TRBJ1-1; D is possibly TRBD1 (5 bases). V was pared by 6 bases and J by 1 base, with 10 bases between. This CDR3 comprises 13 residues. Per germline, CDR1 SGHNT and CDR2 YYREEE (reference sequence). The CDR3 loop is CASTSGGNTEAFF. Written as DNA, the CDR3 is TGTGCCAGCACTTCCGGGGGGAACACTGAAGCTTTCTTT.

The V gene is TRBV15, the J gene TRBJ1-5; possibly TRBD1 for D (5 bases). The CDR3 extends over 15 amino acids. The V gene lost 0 bases and the J gene lost 6 bases, with 12 bases spanning the gap. CDR1 and CDR2 (germline): LNHNV, YYDKDF (reference sequence). The CDR3 is CATSRDYRGGQPQHF. CDR3 nucleotides: TGTGCCACCAGCAGAGATTATCGGGGGGGTCAGCCCCAGCATTTT.

J is TRBJ2-1 and V is TRBV3-1; 9 bases are a match to TRBD1. Germline V lookup: CDR1 LGHDT, CDR2 YNNKEL (reference sequence). With 4 bases clipped from V and 7 bases from J, the junction kept 8 bases outside the gene matches. The CDR3 runs to 15 residues. The chain's CDR3 is CASSRGTGYQNEQFF. The CDR3 region has the DNA TGTGCCAGCAGCCGAGGGACAGGGTATCAGAATGAGCAGTTCTTC.

The chain has TRBV4-3 and TRBJ1-1; D is undetermined. Germline CDR1 LGHNA, CDR2 YSLEER. The CDR3 runs 17 residues. The V end was cut by 0 bases, the J end by 1 base, with 15 bases between. CDR3 sequence (DNA): TGCGCCAGCAGCCAAGATGAAAGGAACGGCCCGAACACTGAAGCTTTCTTT. Amino acids: CASSQDERNGPNTEAFF.

A note on this clonotype: A much more abundant neighbour one base away suggests this may be a read error. The chain carries TRBV11-2 and TRBJ2-5; 7 bases agree with TRBD2. Germline V gene lookup returns CDR1 SGHAT and CDR2 FQNNGV. After removal of 5 bases from V and 7 bases from J, the junction contained 13 bases not matched to a gene. The CDR3 runs to 15 residues. The CDR3 DNA follows: TGTGCCAGCAGCCTAGGGACTACCTCCTCTGGGACCCAGTACTTC. Its translation: CASSLGTTSSGTQYF.

This clonotype was counted at least ten times. CDR3 nucleotide sequence: TGTGCCAGCAGCCCGGGACAGGGCCCCAATCAGCCCCAGCATTTT. It codes for CASSPGQGPNQPQHF. The V call is TRBV7-9, the J call TRBJ1-5; 9 nucleotides align to TRBD1. V lost 5 bases and J lost 3; bases outside the gene matches: 5. CDR3 size: 15 residues. The germline V gene encodes CDR1 SEHNR and CDR2 FQNEAQ (reference sequence). The complete variable domain, with remaining parts taken from reference TRBV7-9 and TRBJ1-5, reads DTGVSQNPRHKITKRGQNVTFRCDPISEHNRLYWYRQTLGQGPEFLTYFQNEAQLEKSRLLSDRFSAERPKGSFSTLEIQRTEQGDSAMYLCASSPGQGPNQPQHFGDGTRLSIL.